This T cell receptor (beta chain) was retrieved from a study of CD8+ T cells in alopecia areata. Study in general: Treated patients took oral tofacitinib at 5 to 10 mg twice daily. Broader study findings: Tofacitinib delivered significant drops in scalp clonality and in expanded CD8+ clones among the top 100. The presence of one nonresponder keeps the tie between baseline CD8+ expansion and response uncertain.

The V segment lost 0 bases and the J segment 4 bases; nucleotides outside the gene matches: 4. This CDR3 contains 15 residues. Germline assignment: CDR1 SGHVS and CDR2 FNYEAQ. About this clone: Its target is unknown.

Sequencing used cDNA as its template, made by extracting RNA and reverse transcribing it. TCRdb keeps only in-frame clones here, not all; method: immunoSEQ multiplex PCR. Altogether about 120,000 clones are present, 53% being singletons, with the ten largest covering approximately 0.46%. Treatment noted: oral pan-JAK inhibitor, 5-10 mg twice daily. PBMCs served as the source from which CD4+ and CD8+ T cells were sorted. The rearrangement uses TRBV7-6 and TRBJ2-5, with TRBD2 identical over 8 bases. The specimen was CD4+ T cells sorted from blood, collected at week 4, from a patient treated with tofacitinib. The clonotype comes from a human donor with alopecia areata. CDR3 DNA sequence: TGTGCCAGCAGCTTAGCAGCGGGAGTGTTAGAGACCCAGTACTTC. Its protein product is CASSLAAGVLETQYF.